This TCR beta chain was captured in a study of radiotherapy plus CTLA-4 blockade in lung cancer. The study, taken as a whole, reports: Interferon-beta and early blood T cell clone dynamics reportedly predicted response best.

Clones were sequenced by immunoSEQ multiplex PCR, and TCRdb holds only the in-frame ones, with some missing. The sample shows about 53,000 clones, around 84% of them seen only once. Turning to this clone: Its antigen is not identified.

Looked up from germline, CDR1 is MDHEN and CDR2 is SYDVKM. CDR3 length equals 17 residues. Trimming took off 7 bases at V and 3 bases at J, with 25 bases between the two ends. This specimen was peripheral blood, taken from a patient treated with radiotherapy plus ipilimumab. This rearrangement joins TRBV28 to TRBJ2-7; TRBD2 is a possible D gene (7 bases). The source is a human donor with non-small cell lung cancer whose response to radiotherapy plus ipilimumab could not be evaluated. This chain's CDR3 is CASTHHLTGGDLYEQYF. In DNA, the CDR3 is TGTGCCAGCACTCATCATTTGACGGGGGGCGACCTCTACGAGCAGTACTTC.